Listed below are T cell receptor beta chains from one sample, sequenced in a study of cytomegalovirus exposure and HLA in healthy donors. The method was immunoSEQ multiplex PCR; TCRdb's version includes in-frame clones alone and lacks a portion of them. The sample lists some 110,000 clones; 75% were seen once. Sample: PBMCs. All receptors derive from a man aged 35-49 years in good health and CMV-seronegative. CDR3s leave out the opening cysteine and the closing phenylalanine or tryptophan.

TRBV11-3 | ASSPGLISYNEQF
TRBV5-1 | ASSPDTGELF
TRBV6-1 | ASSESTSGGNEQF
TRBV11-2 | ASSPGSGYT
TRBV7-3 | ASSITGGAFTNGYT
TRBV19 | ASSLTQGPWGNIQY
TRBV2 | ASSLDVGINEKLF
TRBV7-2 | ASSLVPDGGLSEQF
TRBV11-1 | ASSPTGNPTDEQY
TRBV10-3 | AAEEGPSTDTQY
TRBV7-9 | ASSLGGTVFMNTEAF
TRBV6-5 | ASSSTGLRAYNEQF
TRBV11-2 | ASSFSGGYLSGANVLT
TRBV4-1 | ASSLRVGMNTGELF
TRBV6-5 | ASSTRGSISPLH
TRBV2 | ASSEVTGGNYGYT
TRBV29-1 | SVSRSGGARETQY
TRBV29-1 | SVVGQGGTYEQY
TRBV6-5 | ASSRAGGRYEQY
TRBV19 | ASSIARGTQY
TRBV25-1 | ASSEYSGAGSFYGYT
TRBV5-8 | ASSLGQGFTGELF
TRBV5-1 | ASSPRQGSNYGYT
TRBV6-1 | ASSGSLTEAF
TRBV18 | ASSPRTGQGGNTGELF
TRBV6-6 | ASRPGQLVAYGYT
TRBV5-1 | ASSLAFIGGGYT
TRBV4-1 | ASSLSASGFSSTDTQY
TRBV2 | ASLQSGGPAYEQY
TRBV7-2 | ASSANSGGFETQY
TRBV6-5 | ASSNEYGYT
TRBV2 | ASSVETSGGAGEQF
TRBV28 | ASSKGLAGGWDTQY
TRBV18 | ASSPRLTDTQY
TRBV7-9 | ASSTRDSYEKLF
TRBV5-1 | ASSLVRDRGSEQY
TRBV12-2 | ASRHPSTAPQETQY
TRBV10-3 | AISQVSYEQY
TRBV6-6 | ASSPRQGNYGYT
TRBV18 | ASSPLDSGETQY
TRBV2 | ASSEALSGGHYEQY
TRBV7-2 | ASSPSGGGAGGHYEQY
TRBV19 | ASSPAGFGELF
TRBV4-2 | ASSQGYGGAVGELF
TRBV10-3 | AISLTGGNTEAF
TRBV21-1 | ASSKEQGRRAVYSNQPQH
TRBV6-1 | ASGPGGTGVSPLH
TRBV18 | ASSPGGFYGYT
TRBV10-3 | AISELERETQY
TRBV11-2 | ASKGQLVMNEQY
TRBV29-1 | SVVGTEEY
TRBV11-2 | ASSLGPGQGFTGELF
TRBV11-3 | ASSRSGLITDTQY
TRBV7-9 | ASSSPGANYGYT
TRBV9 | ASSVVSGVTDTQY